One sample yielded the 27 T cell receptor beta chains listed below, sequenced in a study of shared clonotypes between healthy human individuals. The repertoire was sequenced with immunoSEQ multiplex PCR; TCRdb's copy has only in-frame clones and lacks some. This table has fewer than 600,000 clones, more than 70% appearing once. Sequencing was performed on PBMCs. The receptors stem from a woman aged 40 to 49 in good health. Some clones in this sample may be carry-over from other donors' samples.

V gene TRBV4-3 combines with J gene TRBJ1-4, with TRBD1 matching over 10 bases. V shed 2 bases, J shed 8 bases, and the junction held 8 bases outside the gene matches. CDR1 and CDR2 (germline): LGHNA, YSLEER. CDR3 length: 16 residues. CDR3 amino acids: CASSQTLGTGDEKLFF. CDR3 coding DNA: TGCGCCAGCAGCCAAACCCTTGGGACAGGGGACGAAAAACTGTTTTTT.

This clone was counted at least ten times. Other DNA variants within this sample encode the same CDR3. Written as DNA, the CDR3 is TGTGCCAGCAGCTTCGAACGGACGCTAGCGGGAGGGAGCACAGATACGCAGTATTTT. This translates into CASSFERTLAGGSTDTQYF. The V gene is TRBV11-2, the J gene TRBJ2-3; TRBD2 matches at 12 bases. The V gene's germline CDR1 is SGHAT and CDR2 FQNNGV. The CDR3 length is 19 residues. After removal of 3 bases from V and 0 bases from J, the junction contained 10 bases not matched to a gene.

This sequence joins TRBV6-1 and TRBJ1-5; D gene ambiguous. Germline CDR1 reads MNHNS; CDR2 reads SASEGT. Trimming stripped 3 bases from V and 4 bases from J, with 10 bases between. The CDR3 is made up of 14 amino acids. CDR3 region: CASSEGFVNQPQHF. DNA for the CDR3: TGTGCCAGCAGTGAGGGTTTTGTAAATCAGCCCCAGCATTTT.

In its sample, this clone was seen once. The J gene is TRBJ2-2, the V gene TRBV18; D is unresolved. The CDR3 has 15 amino acids. Germline V lookup: CDR1 KGHSH, CDR2 LQKENI. V lost 1 base and J 3 bases, leaving 9 bases between the germline ends. The CDR3 bases are TGTGCCAGCTCACCACGGGGTAAAGACACCGGGGAGCTGTTTTTT. It translates to CASSPRGKDTGELFF.

The chain uses TRBV30 and TRBJ1-2; 8 nucleotides align to TRBD1. The V segment lost 0 bases and the J segment 8 bases; nucleotides outside the gene matches: 5. The CDR3 runs 13 residues. Per the germline V gene, CDR1 is GTSNPN and CDR2 is SVGIG (reference sequence). CDR3 residues: CAWSVRSGGGYTF. The CDR3 region has the DNA TGTGCCTGGAGTGTACGGTCAGGGGGCGGCTACACCTTC.

The chain employs TRBV4-3 and TRBJ2-4; D is unclear. The germline V gene has CDR1 LGHNA and CDR2 YSLEER. Trimming took 0 bases from V and 1 from J, leaving 10 bases between them. This CDR3 is built from 16 residues. This chain's CDR3 is CASSQERSVAKNIQYF. The CDR3 DNA sequence: TGCGCCAGCAGCCAAGAACGTTCCGTCGCCAAAAACATTCAGTACTTC.

The V and J genes are TRBV5-6 and TRBJ1-5; 8 nucleotides line up with TRBD1. J lost 10 bases, V lost 4 bases, and 10 bases had no gene match. The CDR3 loop spans 14 amino acids. Germline CDR1 is SGHDT and CDR2 is YYEEEE. CDR3 protein: CASSPSPDRGPQHF. In nucleotides, the CDR3 is TGTGCCAGCAGCCCTTCCCCAGACAGGGGACCCCAGCATTTT.

A few counts support this clone. The chain carries TRBV11-2 and TRBJ2-3; maybe TRBD2 (5 bases). Germline V gene sequence: CDR1 SGHAT, CDR2 FQNNGV. V gave up 4 bases and J gave up 7 bases, with 9 bases separating them. The CDR3 length is 12 residues. The CDR3 reads CASSSQRYTQYF. In DNA, the CDR3 is TGTGCCAGCAGCTCACAGCGGTATACGCAGTATTTT.

This rearrangement joins TRBV5-1 to TRBJ1-3; D is ambiguous. CDR1 SGHRS and CDR2 YFSETQ come from the germline V gene. With 1 base removed from V and 0 bases from J, the gap between germline ends came to 11 bases. This CDR3 spans 16 amino acids. The CDR3 region is CASSLNVRSSGNTIYF. CDR3 bases: TGCGCCAGCAGCTTGAACGTCCGTAGCTCTGGAAACACCATATATTTT.

The chain has TRBV19 and TRBJ2-3, with 10 bases lining up with TRBD1. The CDR3 has 18 residues. Germline V CDR1 and CDR2: LNHDA, SQIVND (reference sequence). Unmatched junction bases numbered 16, after V lost 7 bases and J lost 3 bases. DNA of the CDR3: TGTGCCAGTACCCCCGACTTCCCGGGACAGGGGAGAACAGATACGCAGTATTTT. This gives the protein CASTPDFPGQGRTDTQYF.

This clone was recorded at least ten times. V usage is TRBV27 and J usage is TRBJ1-4, with no clear D. The ends were cut back, 3 bases at V and 7 bases at J, with 9 bases in the middle. Germline V gene lookup returns CDR1 MNHEY and CDR2 SMNVEV (reference sequence). CDR3 length equals 13 residues. The CDR3 protein is CASSLLGSEKLFF. CDR3 sequence (DNA): TGTGCCAGCAGTTTGCTCGGGAGTGAAAAACTGTTTTTT.

Comment on this clone: A far bigger clonotype differs at one base, so this is likely a read error. At the DNA level, this CDR3 is encoded by other sequences in the same sample as well. This chain links TRBV30 with TRBJ1-2; D not resolved. The CDR3 is made up of 11 amino acids. The germline CDR1 and CDR2 sequences are GTSNPN and SVGIG (reference sequence). CDR3: CAWTGFYGYTF. The CDR3 DNA reads as TGCGCCTGGACGGGGTTCTATGGCTACACCTTC.

The J gene is TRBJ2-2, the V gene TRBV19, with 12 positions matching TRBD2. This CDR3 has 16 residues. V gave up 7 bases and J gave up 7 bases; unmatched junction bases: 10. Germline V lookup: CDR1 LNHDA, CDR2 SQIVND (reference sequence). CDR3 sequence (DNA): TGTGCCAGTACACCCCGACTAGCGGGAGCGGTCGGGGAGCTGTTTTTT. It translates to CASTPRLAGAVGELFF. Together with reference TRBV19 and TRBJ2-2, the CDR3 gives the full variable domain: DGGITQSPKYLFRKEGQNVTLSCEQNLNHDAMYWYRQDPGQGLRLIYYSQIVNDFQKGDIAEGYSVSREKKESFPLTVTSAQKNPTAFYLCASTPRLAGAVGELFFGEGSRLTVL.

The chain joins TRBV9 to TRBJ1-1, with unresolved D. Deletions cut 0 bases from V and 2 bases from J, with 8 bases between. Per germline, CDR1 SGDLS and CDR2 YYNGEE. The CDR3 spans 14 residues. For the CDR3, the DNA is TGTGCCAGCAGCGTAGACGGGCCAAACACTGAAGCTTTCTTT. It is translated as CASSVDGPNTEAFF.

For this clone: A read error is the likely source, as a far larger clone sits one nucleotide away. The same CDR3 can be traced to other DNA sequences in this sample. This chain joins TRBV1 and TRBJ2-5; the table's D gene call, TRBD2, was not cross checked with the DNA. TRBV1 is listed as a pseudogene. This CDR3 region has 14 residues. The CDR3 coding sequence is TGCACTCCTTCTAGTGGGAGCGGGAGAGAGACCCAGTACTTC. The encoded protein is CTPSSGSGRETQYF.

The genes are TRBV5-6 and TRBJ1-2, with 7 bases matching TRBD1. V was clipped by 5 bases and J by 7 bases; unmatched bases: 5. Per germline, CDR1 SGHDT and CDR2 YYEEEE. CDR3 length equals 12 residues. The DNA of the CDR3 is TGTGCCAGCAGTCCAGGGGGATTTGGCTACACCTTC. This translates into CASSPGGFGYTF. Combining the CDR3 with reference TRBV5-6 and TRBJ1-2 gives the whole variable domain DAGVTQSPTHLIKTRGQQVTLRCSPKSGHDTVSWYQQALGQGPQFIFQYYEEEERQRGNFPDRFSGHQFPNYSSELNVNALLLGDSALYLCASSPGGFGYTFGSGTRLTVV.

V and J are TRBV2 and TRBJ2-5; no clear D. The germline CDR1 and CDR2 sequences are SNHLY and FYNNEI. There are 13 residues in the CDR3. V was shortened by 3 bases and J by 2 bases, with 7 bases between the two germline ends. The CDR3 spells CASSDVGQETQYF. The CDR3 coding sequence is TGTGCCAGCAGTGACGTGGGGCAAGAGACCCAGTACTTC.

The chain links TRBV15 to TRBJ2-7; the D gene could be TRBD1 or TRBD2 (5 bases each). The V end was cut by 5 bases, the J end by 0 bases, with 14 bases between. The CDR3 has 15 residues. Germline V CDR1 and CDR2: LNHNV, YYDKDF (reference sequence). The CDR3: CATSPGSGSSYEQYF. The CDR3 bases are TGTGCCACCAGCCCCGGTTCAGGGAGCTCCTACGAGCAGTACTTC.

This chain links TRBV5-1 with TRBJ2-2; D call uncertain. The CDR3 spans 13 residues. V shed 4 bases and J shed 5 bases, with 9 bases lying between them. CDR1 and CDR2 (germline): SGHRS, YFSETQ. The CDR3 region has the DNA TGCGCCAGCAGCCCCCCTGGGACCGGGGAGCTGTTTTTT. This gives the protein CASSPPGTGELFF.

This clone was detected only once. The chain couples TRBV7-2 to TRBJ2-7, with 8 bases identical to TRBD1. V gave up 4 bases and J gave up 5 bases; unmatched junction bases: 4. The germline V gene encodes CDR1 SGHTA and CDR2 FQGNSA. The CDR3 is 13 residues long. CDR3 nucleotides: TGTGCCAGCAGCTCCGGACAGGGCAACGAGCAGTACTTC. Residues: CASSSGQGNEQYF.

The chain couples TRBV7-2 to TRBJ2-5; D might be TRBD1 (6 bases). V gave up 5 bases and J gave up 1 base, with 11 bases separating them. Germline V gene sequence: CDR1 SGHTA, CDR2 FQGNSA. The CDR3 has 14 residues. As DNA, the CDR3 is TGTGCCAGCAGCCCGCAGGGGAGCCAAGAGACCCAGTACTTC. Its translation: CASSPQGSQETQYF. Variable domain in full (rest from reference TRBV7-2 and TRBJ2-5): GAGVSQSPSNKVTEKGKDVELRCDPISGHTALYWYRQSLGQGLEFLIYFQGNSAPDKSGLPSDRFSAERTGGSVSTLTIQRTQQEDSAVYLCASSPQGSQETQYFGPGTRLLVL.

The rearrangement uses TRBV9 and TRBJ1-4, with 7 bases fitting TRBD1. Losses at the gene ends were 5 bases for V and 4 bases for J; bases not matched to a gene: 17. Germline V gives CDR1 SGDLS, CDR2 YYNGEE. The CDR3 runs to 18 residues. The CDR3, as DNA: TGTGCCAGCAGTGTGAGGGACAGTCCCTCAATACTTAATGAAAAACTGTTTTTT. Protein: CASSVRDSPSILNEKLFF.

Many counts were recorded for this clone. The CDR3 is CASSQSVSREILYEQYF. The CDR3, as DNA: TGTGCCAGCAGCCAATCGGTATCGCGGGAGATTCTCTACGAGCAGTACTTC. The chain recombines TRBV4-2 with TRBJ2-5, with 7 bases matching TRBD2. The J call is doubtful: the DNA matches TRBJ2-7 better. This CDR3 has 17 residues. Germline CDR1 and CDR2: LGHNA and YNFKEQ.

The chain carries TRBV7-2 and TRBJ1-2; no clear D. The germline V gene has CDR1 SGHTA and CDR2 FQGNSA. The CDR3 contains 13 residues. V gave up 9 bases and J gave up 5 bases, with 16 bases separating them. CDR3 protein: CARGVEGWYGYTF. DNA of the CDR3: TGTGCCAGGGGCGTGGAGGGCTGGTATGGCTACACCTTC.

In the case of this clone: The likely explanation is a read error, given a far larger clone one base away. The chain links TRBV30 to TRBJ2-5; D gene uncertain. Trimming pared 5 bases from V and 2 bases from J, leaving 6 bases between. CDR3 length: 11 amino acids. Germline V lookup: CDR1 GTSNPN, CDR2 SVGIG (reference sequence). CDR3 DNA: TGTGCCTGGGCGCCGCAAGAGACCCAGTACTTC. This translates into CAWAPQETQYF.

The chain has TRBV9 and TRBJ2-1; TRBD2 matches at 11 bases. CDR1 SGDLS and CDR2 YYNGEE come from the germline V gene. V trimming: 0 bases; J trimming: 3 bases; junction bases outside the gene matches: 8. The CDR3 has 18 amino acids. The DNA for the CDR3 is TGTGCCAGCAGCGTAGGACTAGCGGGAAGCTGGGACTACAATGAGCAGTTCTTC. It yields the protein CASSVGLAGSWDYNEQFF. Together with reference TRBV9 and TRBJ2-1, the CDR3 gives the full variable domain: DSGVTQTPKHLITATGQRVTLRCSPRSGDLSVYWYQQSLDQGLQFLIQYYNGEERAKGNILERFSAQQFPDLHSELNLSSLELGDSALYFCASSVGLAGSWDYNEQFFGPGTRLTVL.

For this clone: A far larger clone is just one base off, so this is likely a read error. The gene calls are TRBV29-1 and TRBJ1-2; D possibly corresponds to TRBD1 (6 bases). Germline V gene sequence: CDR1 SQVTM, CDR2 ANQGSEA. The CDR3 is made up of 14 amino acids. CDR3 in amino acids: CSVTSLRDNDGCTF. Written as DNA, the CDR3 is TGCAGCGTTACCTCCCTCCGGGACAACGATGGCTGCACCTTC.